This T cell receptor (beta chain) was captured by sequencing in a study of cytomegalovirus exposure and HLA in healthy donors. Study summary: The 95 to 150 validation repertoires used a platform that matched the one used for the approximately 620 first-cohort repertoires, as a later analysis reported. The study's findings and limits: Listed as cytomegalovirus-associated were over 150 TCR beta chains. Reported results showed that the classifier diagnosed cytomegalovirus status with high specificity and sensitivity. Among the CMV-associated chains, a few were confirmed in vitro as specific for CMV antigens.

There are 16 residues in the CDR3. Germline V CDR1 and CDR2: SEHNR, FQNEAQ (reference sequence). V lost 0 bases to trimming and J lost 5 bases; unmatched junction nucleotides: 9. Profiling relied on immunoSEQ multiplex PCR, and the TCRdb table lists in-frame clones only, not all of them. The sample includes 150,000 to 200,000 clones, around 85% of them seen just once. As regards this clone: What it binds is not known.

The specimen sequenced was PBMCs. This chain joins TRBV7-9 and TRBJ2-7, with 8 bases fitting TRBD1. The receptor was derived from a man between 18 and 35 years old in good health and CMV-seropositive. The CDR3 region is CASSLAQGVLGNEQYF. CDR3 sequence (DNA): TGTGCCAGCAGCTTAGCACAGGGGGTTCTAGGTAACGAGCAGTACTTC.